This TCR beta chain was documented in a study of cytomegalovirus exposure and HLA in healthy donors. The study's findings and limits: Sequencing likely caused a cluster of highly shared sequence variants.

With regard to this clone: Its antigen is unidentified.

PCR involved 60 Vbeta and 13 Jbeta primers. TCRdb keeps only in-frame clones here, not all; method: immunoSEQ multiplex PCR. The data hold 110,000 or so clones, with around 82% observed a single time. The V end was cut by 3 bases, the J end by 8 bases, with 13 bases between. Germline V gene data show CDR1 as LNHDA and CDR2 as SQIVND (reference sequence). This CDR3 is 13 amino acids long. Donors were ostensibly healthy at sampling, although undocumented immune exposures were probable. The J gene is TRBJ1-2, the V gene TRBV19; the D is unclear. The sample comprised PBMCs. The receptor's source is a woman in her thirties in good health and CMV-seropositive. DNA for the CDR3: TGTGCCAGTAGTATCGAAGCCTCCGCGGGCTACACCTTC. Its protein product is CASSIEASAGYTF.